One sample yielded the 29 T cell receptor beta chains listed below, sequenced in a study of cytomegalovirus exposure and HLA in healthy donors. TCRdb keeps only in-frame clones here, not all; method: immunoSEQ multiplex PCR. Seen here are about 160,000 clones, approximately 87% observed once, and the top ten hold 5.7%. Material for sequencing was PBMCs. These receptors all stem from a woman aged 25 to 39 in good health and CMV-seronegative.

The CDR3 here is CASNKGSGSHNEQFF. DNA of the CDR3: TGTGCCAGCAACAAAGGCTCCGGGAGCCACAATGAGCAGTTCTTC. The rearrangement joins TRBV27 to TRBJ2-1; perhaps TRBD2 as D (6 bases). Trimming pared 7 bases from V and 5 bases from J, leaving 18 bases between. CDR3 size: 15 residues. Germline V gene lookup returns CDR1 MNHEY and CDR2 SMNVEV (reference sequence).

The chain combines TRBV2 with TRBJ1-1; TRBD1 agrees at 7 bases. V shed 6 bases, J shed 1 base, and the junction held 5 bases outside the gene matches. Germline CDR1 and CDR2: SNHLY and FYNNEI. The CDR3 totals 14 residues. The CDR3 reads CASSEQGRNTEAFF. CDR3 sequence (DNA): TGTGCCAGCAGCGAACAGGGGAGGAACACTGAAGCTTTCTTT.

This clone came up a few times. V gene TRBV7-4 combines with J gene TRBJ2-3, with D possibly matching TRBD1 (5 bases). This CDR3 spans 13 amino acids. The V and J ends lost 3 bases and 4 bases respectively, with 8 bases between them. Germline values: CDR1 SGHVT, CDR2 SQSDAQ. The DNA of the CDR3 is TGTGCCAGCAGCTTGAAGGGGCCAGATACGCAGTATTTT. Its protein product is CASSLKGPDTQYF.

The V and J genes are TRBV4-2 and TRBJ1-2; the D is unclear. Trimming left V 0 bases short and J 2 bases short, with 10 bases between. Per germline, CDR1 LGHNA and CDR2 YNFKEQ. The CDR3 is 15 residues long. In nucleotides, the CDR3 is TGTGCCAGCAGCCAAGAAAACAGTAGAAACTATGGCTACACCTTC. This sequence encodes CASSQENSRNYGYTF.

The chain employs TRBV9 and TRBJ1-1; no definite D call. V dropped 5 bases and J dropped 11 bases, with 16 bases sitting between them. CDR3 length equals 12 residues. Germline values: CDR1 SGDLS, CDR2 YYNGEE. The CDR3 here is CASSPGPARAFF. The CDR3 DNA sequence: TGTGCCAGCAGTCCCGGCCCGGCCAGGGCTTTCTTT.

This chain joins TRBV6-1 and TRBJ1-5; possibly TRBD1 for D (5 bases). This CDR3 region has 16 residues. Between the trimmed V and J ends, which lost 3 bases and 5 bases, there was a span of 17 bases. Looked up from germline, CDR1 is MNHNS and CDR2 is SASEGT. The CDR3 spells CASSDLGTGDYQPQHF. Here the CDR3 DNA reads TGTGCCAGCAGTGATCTCGGGACGGGAGATTATCAGCCCCAGCATTTT.

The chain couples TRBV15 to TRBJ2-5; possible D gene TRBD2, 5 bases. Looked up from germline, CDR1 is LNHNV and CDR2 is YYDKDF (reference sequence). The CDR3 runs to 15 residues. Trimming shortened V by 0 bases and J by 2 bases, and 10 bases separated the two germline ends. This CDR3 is CATSRDLAEQETQYF. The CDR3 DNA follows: TGTGCCACCAGCAGAGATCTAGCAGAACAAGAGACCCAGTACTTC.

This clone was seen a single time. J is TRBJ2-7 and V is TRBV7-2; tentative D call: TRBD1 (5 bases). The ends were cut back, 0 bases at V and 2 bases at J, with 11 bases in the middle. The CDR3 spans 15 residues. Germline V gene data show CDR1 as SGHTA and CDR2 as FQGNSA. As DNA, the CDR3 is TGTGCCAGCAGCTTAGCGCCGACAGTGACCTACGAGCAGTACTTC. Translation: CASSLAPTVTYEQYF.

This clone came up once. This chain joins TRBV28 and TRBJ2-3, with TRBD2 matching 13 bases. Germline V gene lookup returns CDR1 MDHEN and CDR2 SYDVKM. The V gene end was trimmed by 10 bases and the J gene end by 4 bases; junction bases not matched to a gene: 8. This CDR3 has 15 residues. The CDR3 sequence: CATGTSGRGADTQYF. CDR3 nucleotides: TGTGCCACGGGTACTAGCGGGAGGGGGGCAGATACGCAGTATTTT.

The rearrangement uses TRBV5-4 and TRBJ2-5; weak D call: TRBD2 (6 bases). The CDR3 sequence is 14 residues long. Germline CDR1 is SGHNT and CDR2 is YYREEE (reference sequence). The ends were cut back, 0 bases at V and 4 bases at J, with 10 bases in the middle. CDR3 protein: CASSLVTSGETQYF. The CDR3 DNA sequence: TGTGCCAGCAGCTTGGTGACTAGTGGAGAGACCCAGTACTTC.

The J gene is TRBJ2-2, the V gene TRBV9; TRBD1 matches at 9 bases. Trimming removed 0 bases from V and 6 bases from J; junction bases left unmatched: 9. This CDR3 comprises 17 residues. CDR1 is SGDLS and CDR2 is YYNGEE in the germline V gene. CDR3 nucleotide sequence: TGTGCCAGCAGCGTAGCGTTGGGACAGGGTGCAGCCGGGGAGCTGTTTTTT. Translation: CASSVALGQGAAGELFF.

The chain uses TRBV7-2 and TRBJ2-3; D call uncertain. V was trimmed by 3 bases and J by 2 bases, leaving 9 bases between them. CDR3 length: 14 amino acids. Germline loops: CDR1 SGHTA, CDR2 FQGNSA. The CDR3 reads CASSFRIFTDTQYF. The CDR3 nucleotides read TGTGCCAGCAGCTTTCGGATATTCACAGATACGCAGTATTTT.

The chain's CDR3 is CASTYTARTGFFWGLSNQPQHF. The CDR3 nucleotides read TGTGCCAGCACCTACACGGCCCGGACAGGGTTTTTTTGGGGTTTGAGCAATCAGCCCCAGCATTTT. The chain combines TRBV28 with TRBJ1-5; 8 positions agree with TRBD1. The CDR3 totals 22 residues. Per germline, CDR1 MDHEN and CDR2 SYDVKM. V shed 7 bases and J 1 base; nucleotides not matched to a gene: 27.

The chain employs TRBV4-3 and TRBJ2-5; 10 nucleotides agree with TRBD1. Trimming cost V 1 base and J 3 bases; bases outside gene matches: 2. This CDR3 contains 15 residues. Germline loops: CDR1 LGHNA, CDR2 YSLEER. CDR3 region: CASSQAGTGEETQYF. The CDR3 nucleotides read TGCGCCAGCAGCCAAGCGGGGACAGGGGAAGAGACCCAGTACTTC.

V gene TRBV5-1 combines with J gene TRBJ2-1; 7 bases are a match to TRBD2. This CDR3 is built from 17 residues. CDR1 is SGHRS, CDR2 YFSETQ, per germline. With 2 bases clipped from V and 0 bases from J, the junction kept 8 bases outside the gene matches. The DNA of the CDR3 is TGCGCCAGCAGCTTCGAGCCTAGCGGATACTCCTACAATGAGCAGTTCTTC. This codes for CASSFEPSGYSYNEQFF. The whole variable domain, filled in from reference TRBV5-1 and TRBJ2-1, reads KAGVTQTPRYLIKTRGQQVTLSCSPISGHRSVSWYQQTPGQGLQFLFEYFSETQRNKGNFPGRFSGRQFSNSRSEMNVSTLELGDSALYLCASSFEPSGYSYNEQFFGPGTRLTVL.

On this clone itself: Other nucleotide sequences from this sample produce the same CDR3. Here the CDR3 DNA reads TGTGCCAGCAGTTTAGACAGGGGCTCCTACAATGAGCAGTTCTTC. This sequence encodes CASSLDRGSYNEQFF. V is TRBV27 and J is TRBJ2-1; 8 nucleotides align to TRBD1. This CDR3 comprises 15 residues. Unmatched junction bases numbered 0, after V lost 2 bases and J lost 0 bases. Germline lookup yields CDR1 MNHEY and CDR2 SMNVEV (reference sequence).

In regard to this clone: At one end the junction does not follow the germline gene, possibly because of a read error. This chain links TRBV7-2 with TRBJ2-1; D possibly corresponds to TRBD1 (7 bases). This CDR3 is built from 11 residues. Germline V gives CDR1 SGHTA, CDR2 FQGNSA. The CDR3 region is CASSLGQGLLF. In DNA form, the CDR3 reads TGTGCCAGCAGCTTAGGACAGGGACTGCTCTTC.

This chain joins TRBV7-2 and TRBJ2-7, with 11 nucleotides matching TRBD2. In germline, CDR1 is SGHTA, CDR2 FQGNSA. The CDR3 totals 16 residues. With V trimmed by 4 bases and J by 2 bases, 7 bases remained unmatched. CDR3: CASSSPGLAGAYEQYF. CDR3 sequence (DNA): TGTGCCAGCAGCTCGCCCGGACTAGCGGGTGCCTACGAGCAGTACTTC.

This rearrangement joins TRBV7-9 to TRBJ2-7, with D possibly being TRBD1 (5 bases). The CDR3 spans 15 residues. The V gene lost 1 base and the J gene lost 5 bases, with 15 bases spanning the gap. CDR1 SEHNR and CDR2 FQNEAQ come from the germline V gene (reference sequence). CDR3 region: CASSLEVGREDEQYF. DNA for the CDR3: TGTGCCAGCAGCTTAGAAGTAGGCAGGGAAGACGAGCAGTACTTC. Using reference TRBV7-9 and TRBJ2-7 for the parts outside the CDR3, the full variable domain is DTGVSQNPRHKITKRGQNVTFRCDPISEHNRLYWYRQTLGQGPEFLTYFQNEAQLEKSRLLSDRFSAERPKGSFSTLEIQRTEQGDSAMYLCASSLEVGREDEQYFGPGTRLTVT.

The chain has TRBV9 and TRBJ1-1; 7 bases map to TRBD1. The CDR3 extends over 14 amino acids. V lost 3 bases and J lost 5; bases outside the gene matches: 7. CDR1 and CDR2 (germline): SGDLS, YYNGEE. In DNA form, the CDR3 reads TGTGCCAGCAGCGCGACAGGGACGGCGACTGAAGCTTTCTTT. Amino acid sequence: CASSATGTATEAFF.

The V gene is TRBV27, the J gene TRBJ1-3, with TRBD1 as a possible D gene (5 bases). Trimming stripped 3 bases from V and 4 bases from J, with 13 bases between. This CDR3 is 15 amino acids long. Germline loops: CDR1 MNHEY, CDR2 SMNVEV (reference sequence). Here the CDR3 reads CASSFGRGGGNTIYF. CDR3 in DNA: TGTGCCAGCAGTTTTGGGAGGGGAGGAGGAAACACCATATATTTT.

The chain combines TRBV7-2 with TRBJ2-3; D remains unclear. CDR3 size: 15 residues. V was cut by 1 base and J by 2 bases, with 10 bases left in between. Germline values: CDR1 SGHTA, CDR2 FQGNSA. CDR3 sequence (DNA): TGTGCCAGCAGCTTAGGTCGGACCTCCACAGATACGCAGTATTTT. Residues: CASSLGRTSTDTQYF.

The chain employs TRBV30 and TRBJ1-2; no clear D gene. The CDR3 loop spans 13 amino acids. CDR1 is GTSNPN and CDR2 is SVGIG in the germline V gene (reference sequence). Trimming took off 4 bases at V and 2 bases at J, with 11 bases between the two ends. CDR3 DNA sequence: TGTGCCTGGATATCGACCCCAAACTATGGCTACACCTTC. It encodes CAWISTPNYGYTF.

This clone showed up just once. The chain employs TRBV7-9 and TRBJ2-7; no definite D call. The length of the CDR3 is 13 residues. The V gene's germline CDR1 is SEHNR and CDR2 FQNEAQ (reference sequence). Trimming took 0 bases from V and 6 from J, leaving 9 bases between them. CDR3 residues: CASSLAPLAEQYF. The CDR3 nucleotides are TGTGCCAGCAGCTTAGCGCCCCTTGCCGAGCAGTACTTC.

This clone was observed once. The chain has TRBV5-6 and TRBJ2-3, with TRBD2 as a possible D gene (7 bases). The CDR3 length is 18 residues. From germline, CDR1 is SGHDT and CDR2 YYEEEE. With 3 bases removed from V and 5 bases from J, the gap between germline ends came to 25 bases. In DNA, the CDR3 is TGTGCCAGCAGCTCGGGGGCGGGTTCTAGCGGACGGGGAGATACGCAGTATTTT. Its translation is CASSSGAGSSGRGDTQYF.

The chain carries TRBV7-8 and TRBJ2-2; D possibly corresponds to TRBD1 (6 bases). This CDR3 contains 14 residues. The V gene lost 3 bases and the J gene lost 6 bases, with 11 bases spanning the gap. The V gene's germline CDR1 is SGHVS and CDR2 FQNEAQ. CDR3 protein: CASSFIQGSGELFF. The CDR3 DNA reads TGTGCCAGCAGCTTTATACAGGGTTCCGGGGAGCTGTTTTTT.

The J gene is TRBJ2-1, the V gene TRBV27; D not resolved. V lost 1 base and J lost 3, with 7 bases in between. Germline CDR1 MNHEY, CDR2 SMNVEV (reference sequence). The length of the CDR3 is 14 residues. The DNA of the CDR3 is TGTGCCAGCAGTTTATGGTCGGGCTACAATGAGCAGTTCTTC. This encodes CASSLWSGYNEQFF.

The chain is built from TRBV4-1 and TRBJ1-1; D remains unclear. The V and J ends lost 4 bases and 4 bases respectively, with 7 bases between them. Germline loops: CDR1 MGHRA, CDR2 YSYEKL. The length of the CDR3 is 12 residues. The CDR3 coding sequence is TGCGCCAGCAGCCCCAGTACCACTGAAGCTTTCTTT. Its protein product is CASSPSTTEAFF.

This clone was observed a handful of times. CDR3 nucleotide sequence: TGCAGCGTTGCGGGGACAGTAGATCAGCCCCAGCATTTT. Protein sequence: CSVAGTVDQPQHF. This chain joins TRBV29-1 and TRBJ1-5; TRBD1 matches 7 bases. CDR1 and CDR2 (germline): SQVTM, ANQGSEA. Germline trimming cut 4 bases from V and 5 bases from J; bases unmatched to any gene: 5. The CDR3 consists of 13 residues.